Below, 19 T cell receptor beta chains from the same sample are listed, as sequenced in a study of PD-L1 blockade in urothelial cancer. Assay used: immunoSEQ multiplex PCR; TCRdb lists only in-frame clones, some missing. The sample has fewer than 75,000 clones, roughly 90% seen once; the top ten hold 4.5%. As to time point: pretreatment peripheral blood. This specimen consisted of PBMCs, obtained around atezolizumab (anti-PD-L1) treatment. These receptors were obtained from a man between 65 and 85 years old with urothelial cancer.

The rearrangement joins TRBV18 to TRBJ2-1; 8 bases line up with TRBD2. The CDR3 is 15 residues long. The germline V gene has CDR1 KGHSH and CDR2 LQKENI. Trimming took 1 base from V and 8 from J; bases not matched to a gene: 7. CDR3 protein: CASSPQGLGSDEQFF. DNA of the CDR3: TGTGCCAGCTCACCACAGGGACTAGGGTCAGATGAGCAGTTCTTC. Full variable domain (remainder filled in from reference TRBV18 and TRBJ2-1): NAGVMQNPRHLVRRRGQEARLRCSPMKGHSHVYWYRQLPEEGLKFMVYLQKENIIDESGMPKERFSAEFPKEGPSILRIQQVVRGDSAAYFCASSPQGLGSDEQFFGPGTRLTVL.

V usage is TRBV1 and J usage is TRBJ2-1; the table's TRBD2 call for D was not verified on the DNA. TRBV1 is marked as a pseudogene. The CDR3 is 11 residues long. In nucleotides, the CDR3 is TGCACCAGCACTCCTAGAGGCGAGCAGTTCTTC. Translated: CTSTPRGEQFF.

This rearrangement joins TRBV6-5 to TRBJ2-1; weak D call: TRBD1 (6 bases). Per germline, CDR1 MNHEY and CDR2 SVGAGI. Trimming removed 1 base from V and 7 bases from J, with 14 bases in between. The CDR3 runs 15 residues. The CDR3 protein is CASSYYPGQRNEQFF. In nucleotides, the CDR3 is TGTGCCAGCAGTTACTACCCCGGACAGCGTAATGAGCAGTTCTTC.

This clone was counted once. The V call is TRBV5-4, the J call TRBJ2-2, with 8 bases identical to TRBD1. This CDR3 is built from 15 residues. The junction had 6 bases not matched to a gene; V was cut back by 4 bases and J by 4 bases. In germline, CDR1 is SGHNT, CDR2 YYREEE (reference sequence). CDR3 nucleotides: TGTGCCAGCAGCCTGGACAGGGTCACCACCGGGGAGCTGTTTTTT. Translation: CASSLDRVTTGELFF. The entire variable domain, with the rest obtained from reference TRBV5-4 and TRBJ2-2, is as follows: ETGVTQSPTHLIKTRGQQVTLRCSSQSGHNTVSWYQQALGQGPQFIFQYYREEENGRGNFPPRFSGLQFPNYSSELNVNALELDDSALYLCASSLDRVTTGELFFGEGSRLTVL.

The chain couples TRBV29-1 to TRBJ1-1; 10 bases match TRBD1. V lost 5 bases to trimming and J lost 2 bases; unmatched junction nucleotides: 5. Germline V gene data show CDR1 as SQVTM and CDR2 as ANQGSEA. This CDR3 has 14 residues. CDR3 in DNA: TGCAGCGTTCCGACAGGGGGCCCTAACACTGAAGCTTTCTTT. It codes for CSVPTGGPNTEAFF.

The V and J genes are TRBV4-1 and TRBJ2-1; 9 nucleotides agree with TRBD1. After removal of 4 bases from V and 3 bases from J, the junction contained 4 bases not matched to a gene. This CDR3 spans 15 amino acids. From germline, CDR1 is MGHRA and CDR2 YSYEKL. The CDR3 loop reads CASSPWTGVYNEQFF. CDR3 in DNA: TGCGCCAGCAGCCCTTGGACAGGGGTCTACAATGAGCAGTTCTTC.

The chain couples TRBV10-3 to TRBJ1-1; no clear D. The ends were cut back, 4 bases at V and 0 bases at J, with 12 bases in the middle. Looked up from germline, CDR1 is ENHRY and CDR2 is SYGVKD. The CDR3 is 15 residues long. Here the CDR3 DNA reads TGTGCCATCAGTGGAGGGTTTGCTTTGAACACTGAAGCTTTCTTT. As protein: CAISGGFALNTEAFF.

This clone showed up just once. V and J are TRBV18 and TRBJ1-3; possibly TRBD1 for D (5 bases). V lost 2 bases and J lost 0, with 11 bases in between. Germline V gene data show CDR1 as KGHSH and CDR2 as LQKENI. The CDR3 is 16 amino acids. The DNA for the CDR3 is TGTGCCAGCTCACCAACGACAGTACTCTCTGGAAACACCATATATTTT. This translates into CASSPTTVLSGNTIYF.

This clone is a singleton in its sample. The J gene is TRBJ2-3, the V gene TRBV29-1, with TRBD2 matching over 10 bases. The V and J ends lost 4 bases and 9 bases, in that order; junction bases with no gene match: 10. The germline gives CDR1 SQVTM, CDR2 ANQGSEA. CDR3 length: 14 residues. CDR3 sequence: CSVGIAGGTQTQYF. The CDR3 DNA sequence: TGCAGCGTTGGGATAGCGGGAGGTACCCAAACGCAGTATTTT.

The V call is TRBV28, the J call TRBJ2-7; TRBD1 agrees at 7 bases. The germline gives CDR1 MDHEN, CDR2 SYDVKM. V gave up 6 bases and J gave up 2 bases; unmatched junction bases: 10. The CDR3 has 15 amino acids. The CDR3 nucleotides are TGTGCCAGCAGCGGCGAGGGGGCGGTTACCTACGAGCAGTACTTC. Translated, it gives CASSGEGAVTYEQYF.

This chain links TRBV12-5 with TRBJ2-7, with D possibly matching TRBD2 (6 bases). V gave up 0 bases and J gave up 7 bases, with 13 bases separating them. This CDR3 contains 14 residues. The V gene's germline CDR1 is LGHNT and CDR2 FRNRAP. This CDR3 reads CASGLVSGRWEQYF. In DNA, the CDR3 is TGTGCTAGTGGTTTGGTATCCGGGAGATGGGAGCAGTACTTC. The variable domain in full, with the rest retrieved from reference TRBV12-5 and TRBJ2-7, is DARVTQTPRHKVTEMGQEVTMRCQPILGHNTVFWYRQTMMQGLELLAYFRNRAPLDDSGMPKDRFSAEMPDATLATLKIQPSEPRDSAVYFCASGLVSGRWEQYFGPGTRLTVT.

The chain combines TRBV6-5 with TRBJ2-7; TRBD1 is a possible D gene (5 bases). This CDR3 has 15 residues. The V gene lost 3 bases and the J gene lost 3 bases, with 15 bases spanning the gap. Germline CDR1 is MNHEY and CDR2 is SVGAGI. The CDR3 nucleotides are TGTGCCAGCAGTTATTGGGGCTCCTCAAACTACGAGCAGTACTTC. Protein product: CASSYWGSSNYEQYF.

This sequence joins TRBV7-2 and TRBJ2-7; weak D call: TRBD2 (6 bases). The germline V gene encodes CDR1 SGHTA and CDR2 FQGNSA. Trimming took off 4 bases at V and 0 bases at J, with 13 bases between the two ends. The CDR3 contains 15 residues. The CDR3 DNA sequence: TGTGCCAGCAGCTATAGGGCGGGGAACTCCTACGAGCAGTACTTC. Translation gives CASSYRAGNSYEQYF.

This chain connects TRBV18 to TRBJ2-1; D possibly corresponds to TRBD2 (5 bases). Trimming removed 0 bases at V and 5 bases at J, with 14 bases between. Germline V gene lookup returns CDR1 KGHSH and CDR2 LQKENI. The CDR3 contains 16 residues. The CDR3 loop reads CASSPPGRSTNNEQFF. CDR3 nucleotide sequence: TGTGCCAGCTCACCACCAGGTCGGTCGACTAACAATGAGCAGTTCTTC.

This clone was seen more than once but under ten times. This chain connects TRBV27 to TRBJ2-7, with 7 bases aligning to TRBD1. J was trimmed by 7 bases and V by 6 bases; bases with no gene match: 9. This CDR3 comprises 13 residues. The germline V gene has CDR1 MNHEY and CDR2 SMNVEV (reference sequence). Here the CDR3 DNA reads TGTGCCAGCAGCCCCACAGGGGTAGGGGAGCAGTACTTC. Its protein product is CASSPTGVGEQYF.

V gene TRBV28 combines with J gene TRBJ1-4, with D possibly being TRBD1 (6 bases). V was pared by 7 bases and J by 8 bases, with 14 bases between. Germline CDR1 MDHEN, CDR2 SYDVKM. The CDR3 runs to 13 residues. In DNA form, the CDR3 reads TGTGCCAGCACTGGGGGGGGCGCGGAAAAACTGTTTTTT. Protein product: CASTGGGAEKLFF.

In its sample, this clone was seen once. V is TRBV7-9 and J is TRBJ2-7; the match to TRBD1 covers 7 bases. The CDR3 has 13 residues. J was trimmed by 5 bases and V by 5 bases; bases with no gene match: 6. Per the germline V gene, CDR1 is SEHNR and CDR2 is FQNEAQ (reference sequence). DNA of the CDR3: TGTGCCAGCAGCATGACAGGGTTTAACGAGCAGTACTTC. It is translated as CASSMTGFNEQYF.

The chain links TRBV9 to TRBJ2-5; 7 nucleotides align to TRBD1. Looked up from germline, CDR1 is SGDLS and CDR2 is YYNGEE. The V and J ends lost 3 bases and 5 bases, in that order; junction bases with no gene match: 4. The CDR3 length is 13 residues. Written as DNA, the CDR3 is TGTGCCAGCAGCGCGACAGGGCTGGAGACCCAGTACTTC. It is translated as CASSATGLETQYF.

The chain employs TRBV7-2 and TRBJ1-1; 7 bases align to TRBD1. With 0 bases clipped from V and 1 base from J, the junction kept 8 bases outside the gene matches. The CDR3 is made up of 17 amino acids. Germline V gene lookup returns CDR1 SGHTA and CDR2 FQGNSA. CDR3 coding DNA: TGTGCCAGCAGCTTAGCGCTTGGGACAGAGAAGAACACTGAAGCTTTCTTT. This gives the protein CASSLALGTEKNTEAFF.